This T cell receptor (beta chain) is from a study of T cell responses to AZD1222 COVID-19 vaccine. TCRdb keeps only in-frame clones here, not all; method: immunoSEQ multiplex PCR. Here the sample spans about 54,000 clones, about 89% being singletons. Findings and limits, study-wide: Recipients of two AZD1222 doses showed rising Spike-specific TCR breadth and depth. The donor cohort was predominantly white British with a female majority, and clonal diversity may have been underestimated. Repertoire sampling occurred only after the peak T cell response.

Trimming left V 0 bases short and J 2 bases short, with 10 bases between. Per germline, CDR1 MDHEN and CDR2 SYDVKM. This CDR3 is built from 15 residues. On this clone: Its antigen is still unknown.

The chain joins TRBV28 to TRBJ1-1; D is unresolved. The specimen comprised peripheral blood, sampled on day 0 of AZD1222 vaccination. The clonotype originates from an adult in good health. Here the CDR3 DNA reads TGTGCCAGCAGTTTATGGGGGTCCCGTAACACTGAAGCTTTCTTT. Amino acids: CASSLWGSRNTEAFF. The full variable domain, completed using reference TRBV28 and TRBJ1-1, is DVKVTQSSRYLVKRTGEKVFLECVQDMDHENMFWYRQDPGLGLRLIYFSYDVKMKEKGDIPEGYSVSREKKERFSLILESASTNQTSMYLCASSLWGSRNTEAFFGQGTRLTVV.